The rows below give T cell receptor beta chains drawn from one sample of a study of beta chain features in type 1 diabetes. Assay: immunoSEQ multiplex PCR; the TCRdb copy retains only in-frame clones and omits some. Altogether 250,000 or so clones are present, over 20% being singletons, with the ten largest covering approximately 0.029%. Sequencing was carried out using naive CD4+ T cells from blood. Receptors were obtained from a woman aged 40 to 50 with type 1 diabetes. Each CDR3 is given with its conserved first and last residue. The D gene is left open where the match is weak. Size values are once, few and many counts, or a class for expanded clones, and some rows have none.

TRBJ1-1 TRBV5-4 NA NA CASSLQGPRDTEAFF TGTGCCAGCAGCTTGCAGGGCCCGCGAGACACTGAAGCTTTCTTT
TRBJ1-2 TRBV11-2 NA TRBD1 CASSFTEQGPGYTF TGTGCCAGCAGCTTCACCGAACAGGGGCCTGGCTACACCTTC
TRBJ2-1 TRBV9 few TRBD2 CASSVALAGVHEQFF TGTGCCAGCAGCGTAGCTCTGGCGGGAGTCCACGAGCAGTTCTTC
TRBJ2-7 TRBV15 once TRBD1 CATSRDPTGFYEQYF TGTGCCACCAGCAGAGACCCGACAGGGTTCTACGAGCAGTACTTC
TRBJ2-5 TRBV29-1 NA NA CSGRISAGETQYF TGCAGCGGTAGGATCAGCGCGGGAGAGACCCAGTACTTC
TRBJ1-4 TRBV25-1 few NA CASSESVISTNEKLFF TGTGCCAGCAGTGAATCAGTCATCTCAACTAATGAAAAACTGTTTTTT
TRBJ2-7 TRBV4-2 NA NA CASSQAQRSSYEQYF TGTGCCAGCAGCCAAGCCCAGCGTAGCTCCTACGAGCAGTACTTC
TRBJ2-7 TRBV4-1 few TRBD2 CASSQPGLGPDEQYF TGCGCCAGCAGCCAGCCGGGACTAGGGCCTGACGAGCAGTACTTC
TRBJ1-2 TRBV27 NA TRBD1 CASSWTGSDGYTF TGTGCCAGCAGTTGGACAGGGTCGGATGGCTACACCTTC
TRBJ2-6 TRBV18 few NA CASSLQGSGANVLTF TGTGCCAGCTCCCTCCAGGGATCTGGGGCCAACGTCCTGACTTTC
TRBJ1-2 TRBV18 few NA CASSPPGLSNYGYTF TGTGCCAGCTCACCACCGGGACTCAGTAACTATGGCTACACCTTC
TRBJ2-6 TRBV7-9 NA NA CASSLGSLVGANVLTF TGTGCCAGCAGCTTAGGGTCCCTAGTTGGGGCCAACGTCCTGACTTTC
TRBJ2-2 TRBV7-2 few NA CASSRLTSTGELFF TGTGCCAGCAGCCGGTTAACTAGCACCGGGGAGCTGTTTTTT
TRBJ2-6 TRBV28 once NA CASSRQYTGANVLTF TGTGCCAGCAGTCGACAGTATACTGGGGCCAACGTCCTGACTTTC
TRBJ2-1 TRBV5-1 few TRBD1 CASSLGTGKDEQFF TGCGCCAGCAGCTTGGGGACAGGGAAGGATGAGCAGTTCTTC
TRBJ1-2 TRBV7-9 few NA CASSSDFGGYTF TGTGCCAGCAGCTCCGACTTTGGAGGCTACACCTTC
TRBJ2-3 TRBV15 NA TRBD2 CATSRVLGLADTQYF TGTGCCACCAGCAGAGTACTGGGACTAGCAGATACGCAGTATTTT
TRBJ2-7 TRBV10-3 once NA CATEQGSEQYF TGTGCCACCGAACAGGGAAGCGAGCAGTACTTC
TRBJ1-4 TRBV18 NA NA CASSPQGRELFF TGTGCCAGCTCACCACAGGGGCGAGAACTGTTTTTT
TRBJ2-4 TRBV9 NA NA CASSAPGRENIQYF TGTGCCAGCAGCGCCCCTGGGAGAGAAAACATTCAGTACTTC
TRBJ1-1 TRBV27 few NA CASSDFPSTEAFF TGTGCCAGCAGCGACTTCCCGTCCACTGAAGCTTTCTTT
TRBJ1-4 TRBV4-1 few TRBD1 CASSRTGGVGEKLFF TGCGCCAGCAGCCGTACAGGGGGCGTAGGTGAAAAACTGTTTTTT
TRBJ2-1 TRBV4-2 few NA CASSQGGGGLNNEQFF TGTGCCAGCAGCCAAGGTGGCGGGGGCCTTAACAATGAGCAGTTCTTC
TRBJ1-2 TRBV30 few NA CAWSDPGRAVYGYTF TGTGCCTGGAGTGACCCCGGCAGGGCGGTGTATGGCTACACCTTC
TRBJ2-3 TRBV5-1 few NA CASSLERPPDTQYF TGCGCCAGCAGCTTGGAGCGTCCCCCAGATACGCAGTATTTT
TRBJ2-4 TRBV2 few TRBD2 CASRAGDGAKNIQYF TGTGCCAGCAGAGCGGGGGACGGAGCCAAAAACATTCAGTACTTC
TRBJ2-4 TRBV4-3 NA NA CASSQWGYRGTKNIQYF TGCGCCAGCAGCCAGTGGGGCTACCGGGGGACCAAAAACATTCAGTACTTC
TRBJ2-2 TRBV7-2 NA TRBD1 CASSRWTGGATGELFF TGTGCCAGCAGCCGGTGGACAGGGGGAGCCACCGGGGAGCTGTTTTTT
TRBJ2-5 TRBV7-9 few NA CASSLSGEETQYF TGTGCCAGCAGCTTATCCGGGGAAGAGACCCAGTACTTC
TRBJ1-5 TRBV30 NA NA CAWSGRINQPQHF TGTGCCTGGAGTGGGCGGATCAATCAGCCCCAGCATTTT
TRBJ2-4 TRBV28 few TRBD1 CASSPDPGQQNIQYF TGTGCCAGCAGTCCCGACCCGGGACAGCAAAACATTCAGTACTTC
TRBJ2-7 TRBV9 NA NA CASSVDSLSSYEQYF TGTGCCAGCAGCGTAGACTCACTGAGCTCCTACGAGCAGTACTTC
TRBJ2-7 TRBV28 NA TRBD2 CASGRGGGYYEQYF TGTGCCAGCGGCCGCGGGGGGGGCTATTACGAGCAGTACTTC
TRBJ1-5 TRBV28 few NA CASTIEGHGSQPQHF TGTGCCAGCACCATTGAGGGACACGGCTCCCAGCCCCAGCATTTT
TRBJ1-5 TRBV27 NA NA CASSGGRGPNQPQHF TGTGCCAGCAGTGGGGGCAGGGGCCCTAATCAGCCCCAGCATTTT
TRBJ2-1 TRBV15 NA TRBD2 CATSRALAGGYNEQFF TGTGCCACCAGCAGAGCCCTAGCGGGAGGATACAATGAGCAGTTCTTC
TRBJ2-1 TRBV29-1 NA TRBD2 CGVELLAVAYNEQFF TGCGGCGTTGAGTTGCTAGCGGTAGCCTACAATGAGCAGTTCTTC
TRBJ1-4 TRBV19 few NA CASSTFWPVANEKLFF TGTGCCAGTAGTACCTTTTGGCCCGTGGCTAATGAAAAACTGTTTTTT
TRBJ2-7 TRBV4-1 NA NA CASSQASGLTYEQYF TGCGCCAGCAGCCAAGCTTCAGGCCTGACCTACGAGCAGTACTTC
TRBJ2-1 TRBV29-1 NA NA CSVGGASYNEQFF TGCAGCGTTGGCGGGGCTTCCTACAATGAGCAGTTCTTC
TRBJ1-1 TRBV9 few TRBD1 CASSPDRAYTEAFF TGTGCCAGCAGTCCGGACAGGGCATACACTGAAGCTTTCTTT
TRBJ2-5 TRBV9 few TRBD2 CASSTGGFQETQYF TGTGCCAGCTCGACGGGGGGGTTTCAAGAGACCCAGTACTTC
TRBJ1-1 TRBV29-1 NA TRBD1 CSVRDSDLEAFF TGCAGCGTTCGGGACAGCGACCTTGAAGCTTTCTTT
TRBJ2-7 TRBV11-2 NA TRBD1 CASSLDRVGYEQYF TGTGCCAGCAGTCTCGACAGGGTCGGGTACGAGCAGTACTTC
TRBJ1-1 TRBV7-2 once TRBD1 CASSLMTGGLDTEAFF TGTGCCAGCAGCCTCATGACAGGGGGCTTGGACACTGAAGCTTTCTTT